The text below deals with one T cell receptor beta chain. The data belong to a study of blood T cell repertoires in COVID-19. Study as a whole: Sources were T cells, B-cell-depleted T cells, or PBMCs; the material itself was cDNA or gDNA.

Libraries were prepared by immunoSEQ multiplex PCR; TCRdb keeps only in-frame clonotypes and omits some of them. The data show around 700,000 clones, 85% to 90% seen once. V was shortened by 3 bases and J by 2 bases, with 8 bases between the two germline ends. CDR1 and CDR2 from the germline V gene are SEHNR and FQNEAQ (reference sequence). This CDR3 is built from 13 residues. The TCR comes from a woman aged 18-30 years with acute or convalescent COVID-19. The chain is built from TRBV7-9 and TRBJ2-7, with D hard to call. What was sequenced was peripheral blood. The CDR3 sequence: CASSFQPTYEQYF. The CDR3 DNA reads TGTGCCAGCAGCTTCCAACCTACCTACGAGCAGTACTTC.